The 12 T cell receptor beta chains given below trace back to one sample, sequenced in a study of T cells in Graves' hyperthyroidism and ophthalmopathy. Authors of the study amplified TCR beta CDR3 regions from RNA transcripts. During a first-round RT-PCR of the TCR CDR3, the HTBI primer set was used. TCRdb fed the multiplex PCR reads into MiXCR, producing one record per CDR3 protein. Counted here are 500,000 to 800,000 distinct CDR3 sequences, roughly 14% occurring once; the ten biggest clones make up around an eighth. Sequencing used blood. The receptors were gathered from a woman in her forties or fifties with Graves' ophthalmopathy.

This clonotype was seen a few times. The chain has TRBV6-6 and TRBJ1-5; maybe TRBD1 (5 bases). Between the trimmed V and J ends, which lost 2 bases and 3 bases, there was a span of 11 bases. The CDR3 consists of 15 residues. CDR1 and CDR2 (germline): MNHNY, SVGAGI (reference sequence). The chain's CDR3 is CASSYRTRNNQPQHF. For the CDR3, the DNA is TGTGCCAGCAGTTACCGGACAAGGAACAATCAGCCCCAGCATTTT.

The CDR3 spells CAKRNSPLHF. The CDR3 DNA is TGTGCCAAACGAAATTCACCCCTCCACTTT. The rearrangement uses TRBV10-3 and TRBJ1-6; D gene unclear. V dropped 10 bases and J dropped 7 bases, with 5 bases sitting between them. The CDR3 contains 10 residues. The germline V gene has CDR1 ENHRY and CDR2 SYGVKD.

This sequence joins TRBV3-1 and TRBJ2-7, with D perhaps given as TRBD1 or TRBD2 (5 bases each). V lost 4 bases and J 9 bases, leaving 16 bases between the germline ends. The CDR3 is 13 amino acids. Germline values: CDR1 LGHDT, CDR2 YNNKEL (reference sequence). The CDR3 loop reads CASSRDGQVGQYF. The DNA of the CDR3 is TGTGCCAGCAGCCGGGACGGGCAGGTTGGGCAGTACTTC.

This clonotype was counted many times. This chain joins TRBV7-2 and TRBJ2-7, with 10 bases matching TRBD2. J lost 0 bases, V lost 5 bases, and 19 bases had no gene match. CDR3 length: 20 amino acids. CDR1 SGHTA and CDR2 FQGNSA come from the germline V gene. The CDR3 spells CASSRPGLAGEFRSSYEQYF. The CDR3 bases are TGTGCCAGCAGCCGCCCGGGCCTAGCGGGAGAATTTAGAAGCTCCTACGAGCAGTACTTC. The complete variable domain, with remaining parts taken from reference TRBV7-2 and TRBJ2-7, reads GAGVSQSPSNKVTEKGKDVELRCDPISGHTALYWYRQSLGQGLEFLIYFQGNSAPDKSGLPSDRFSAERTGGSVSTLTIQRTQQEDSAVYLCASSRPGLAGEFRSSYEQYFGPGTRLTVT.

The rearrangement links TRBV19 to TRBJ2-2; D might be TRBD2 (6 bases). Between the trimmed V and J ends, which lost 4 bases and 5 bases, there was a span of 14 bases. The length of the CDR3 is 15 residues. Germline CDR1 LNHDA, CDR2 SQIVND (reference sequence). CDR3 residues: CASSTLSGTTGELFF. In nucleotides, the CDR3 is TGTGCCAGTAGTACCCTTAGCGGAACAACCGGGGAGCTGTTTTTT.

This clonotype has ten or more counts. V and J are TRBV5-1 and TRBJ2-7; D is undetermined. Per germline, CDR1 SGHRS and CDR2 YFSETQ. The CDR3 has 13 residues. V shed 1 base and J shed 5 bases, with 10 bases lying between them. CDR3 in amino acids: CASSLLRQDEQYF. CDR3 bases: TGCGCCAGCAGCTTGCTTCGGCAGGACGAGCAGTACTTC.

This clonotype was recorded many times. The rearrangement links TRBV7-8 to TRBJ1-1; TRBD1 is a possible D gene (5 bases). The CDR3 loop spans 15 amino acids. Trimming shortened V by 0 bases and J by 1 base, and 9 bases separated the two germline ends. From germline, CDR1 is SGHVS and CDR2 FQNEAQ. Here the CDR3 reads CASSLAPQGNTEAFF. The CDR3 coding sequence is TGTGCCAGCAGCTTAGCGCCCCAGGGGAACACTGAAGCTTTCTTT.

This clonotype was seen many times. The V gene is TRBV3-1, the J gene TRBJ1-1; possible D gene TRBD1, 5 bases. The CDR3 runs to 16 residues. In germline, CDR1 is LGHDT, CDR2 YNNKEL (reference sequence). V was pared by 0 bases and J by 0 bases, with 11 bases between. The CDR3 DNA is TGTGCCAGCAGCCAAGATTGGGGGAGGTTGAACACTGAAGCTTTCTTT. This translates into CASSQDWGRLNTEAFF.

This clonotype was seen ten or more times. The CDR3 DNA sequence: TGTGCCAGCAGCTTCGCCCCTGGGGAGACCCAGTACTTC. It is translated as CASSFAPGETQYF. This chain links TRBV7-3 with TRBJ2-5; D is unclear. The CDR3 extends over 13 amino acids. The V end lost 3 bases, the J end lost 5 bases, and 10 bases lay between the germline ends. Germline loops: CDR1 SGHTA, CDR2 FQGTGA.

This clonotype was seen at least ten times. The chain uses TRBV12-3 or TRBV12-4 and TRBJ2-4; TRBD2 aligns across 7 bases. The CDR3 sequence is 16 residues long. V lost 7 bases to trimming and J lost 4 bases; unmatched junction nucleotides: 13. The chain's CDR3 is CASTGGGVSTKNIQYF. The CDR3 coding sequence is TGTGCCAGCACCGGGGGAGGGGTATCGACTAAAAACATTCAGTACTTC.

This clonotype showed up many times. The rearrangement links TRBV6-2 or TRBV6-3 to TRBJ2-5, with D unresolved. The CDR3 totals 13 residues. Deletions cut 4 bases from V and 2 bases from J, with 8 bases between. Germline V gene data show CDR1 as MNHEY and CDR2 as SVGEGT. In nucleotides, the CDR3 is TGTGCCAGCAGTTCATTCAGACAAGAGACCCAGTACTTC. Protein sequence: CASSSFRQETQYF.

In this sample, this clonotype turned up many times. The chain carries TRBV12-3 or TRBV12-4 and TRBJ2-5, with 7 bases matching TRBD1. CDR3 length equals 15 residues. V shed 3 bases and J 2 bases; nucleotides not matched to a gene: 6. The CDR3, as DNA: TGTGCCAGCAGTTTCCGGGACAGTGGACAAGAGACCCAGTACTTC. Amino acid sequence: CASSFRDSGQETQYF.